The 31 T cell receptor beta chains below all came from one sample that was sequenced in a study of CD8+ T cells in alopecia areata (dated by TCRdb to 2016 to 2019). According to the study, the label for this sample's treatment or condition signals: oral pan-JAK inhibitor, 5-10 mg twice daily. Library method: the immunoSEQ multiplex PCR assay. RNA was extracted from all samples and reverse transcribed into cDNA, which served as template for TCR sequencing. Sourced from immuneACCESS, this table was stored by TCRdb with only in-frame sequences that have V and J called. A share of the clones is absent; for the studies checked, an unresolved V gene accounts for under half, and the remainder has no known explanation. The sample table holds about 270,000 clones, of which about three fifths were seen once. The ten biggest clones cover more than 0.85% of the sample. Sequenced here: CD4+ T cells sorted from blood, sampled around week 54, from a patient treated with tofacitinib. These TCRs come from a human donor with alopecia areata.

The chain uses TRBV2 and TRBJ1-1, with D perhaps matching TRBD1 (6 bases). CDR1 is SNHLY and CDR2 is FYNNEI in the germline V gene. Trimming cost V 5 bases and J 4 bases, with 11 bases left between them. The CDR3 contains 13 residues. In DNA form, the CDR3 reads TGTGCCAGCAGTAGTGAGGGGGGCACTGAAGCTTTCTTT. Translating it yields CASSSEGGTEAFF.

In its sample, this clone was seen a few times. CDR3 sequence: CASSFTLSSYNSPLHF. The DNA of the CDR3 is TGTGCCAGCAGTTTTACCCTGAGCTCCTATAATTCACCCCTCCACTTT. The chain is built from TRBV27 and TRBJ1-6; D not certain. V was clipped by 3 bases and J by 0 bases, with 9 bases between them. Germline V gene data show CDR1 as MNHEY and CDR2 as SMNVEV (reference sequence). This CDR3 contains 16 residues.

This clone was seen more than once but under ten times. The rearrangement links TRBV7-2 to TRBJ1-2; no clear D gene. The CDR3 runs 13 residues. CDR1 SGHTA and CDR2 FQGNSA come from the germline V gene. Trimming shortened V by 3 bases and J by 7 bases, and 12 bases separated the two germline ends. The CDR3 loop is CASSFRREGGYTF. In DNA, the CDR3 is TGTGCCAGCAGCTTTCGGAGGGAGGGTGGCTACACCTTC.

This chain connects TRBV7-3 to TRBJ2-3; 7 bases align to TRBD2. Per the germline V gene, CDR1 is SGHTA and CDR2 is FQGTGA. The CDR3 has 14 amino acids. The trim removed 5 bases at V and 3 bases at J, leaving 5 bases unmatched. The CDR3 protein is CASSLTSLTDTQYF. The DNA of the CDR3 is TGTGCCAGCAGCCTGACTAGCTTGACAGATACGCAGTATTTT. Combining the CDR3 with reference TRBV7-3 and TRBJ2-3 gives the whole variable domain GAGVSQTPSNKVTEKGKYVELRCDPISGHTALYWYRQSLGQGPEFLIYFQGTGAADDSGLPNDRFFAVRPEGSVSTLKIQRTERGDSAVYLCASSLTSLTDTQYFGPGTRLTVL.

The chain has TRBV14 and TRBJ2-2; D gene ambiguous. The CDR3 consists of 14 residues. Trimming removed 1 base from V and 4 bases from J, with 7 bases in between. Germline lookup yields CDR1 SGHDN and CDR2 FVKESK. CDR3 sequence: CASSQVVATGELFF. The CDR3 coding sequence is TGTGCCAGCAGCCAAGTGGTAGCCACCGGGGAGCTGTTTTTT.

This sequence joins TRBV2 and TRBJ2-5, with unresolved D. With 7 bases removed from V and 5 bases from J, the gap between germline ends came to 14 bases. The CDR3 loop spans 13 amino acids. Germline V lookup: CDR1 SNHLY, CDR2 FYNNEI. The DNA for the CDR3 is TGTGCCAGCAATCAAGGGATGGGGGAGACCCAGTACTTC. It yields the protein CASNQGMGETQYF.

This clone was recorded a few times. V is TRBV7-8 and J is TRBJ2-5; 11 bases map to TRBD1. V dropped 1 base and J dropped 4; count of bases not matched to a gene: 8. This CDR3 spans 17 amino acids. CDR1 is SGHVS and CDR2 is FQNEAQ in the germline V gene. This chain's CDR3 is CASSLGSGTGGLETQYF. CDR3 DNA: TGTGCCAGCAGCTTAGGATCCGGGACAGGGGGTTTAGAGACCCAGTACTTC. The full variable domain, in which reference TRBV7-8 and TRBJ2-5 provide the parts outside the CDR3, is GAGVSQSPRYKVAKRGQDVALRCDPISGHVSLFWYQQALGQGPEFLTYFQNEAQLDKSGLPSDRFFAERPEGSVSTLKIQRTQQEDSAVYLCASSLGSGTGGLETQYFGPGTRLLVL.

This clone was seen a few times. The V call is TRBV5-4, the J call TRBJ2-5; TRBD2 agrees at 8 bases. The CDR3 length is 14 residues. The germline gives CDR1 SGHNT, CDR2 YYREEE (reference sequence). J gave up 5 bases and V 6 bases, and 9 bases lay outside the gene matches. The CDR3 coding sequence is TGTGCCAGCACCCTCCGGGGGGGCGGGGAGACCCAGTACTTC. Protein product: CASTLRGGGETQYF.

A few counts support this clone. The chain carries TRBV19 and TRBJ2-5; possibly TRBD1 for D (5 bases). The CDR3 sequence is 13 residues long. Per the germline V gene, CDR1 is LNHDA and CDR2 is SQIVND (reference sequence). Trimming left V 6 bases short and J 3 bases short, with 11 bases between. CDR3 loop: CASSPGHKETQYF. In DNA, the CDR3 is TGTGCCAGTAGCCCAGGGCACAAAGAGACCCAGTACTTC. Full variable domain (outside the CDR3, taken from reference TRBV19 and TRBJ2-5): DGGITQSPKYLFRKEGQNVTLSCEQNLNHDAMYWYRQDPGQGLRLIYYSQIVNDFQKGDIAEGYSVSREKKESFPLTVTSAQKNPTAFYLCASSPGHKETQYFGPGTRLLVL.

This chain links TRBV29-1 with TRBJ1-2; D gene unclear. V gave up 0 bases and J gave up 4 bases, with 6 bases separating them. Germline V gives CDR1 SQVTM, CDR2 ANQGSEA. The CDR3 spans 12 residues. The CDR3 protein is CSVEDALYGYTF. The CDR3 coding sequence is TGCAGCGTTGAAGATGCCCTCTATGGCTACACCTTC.

The V and J genes are TRBV18 and TRBJ2-3, with 7 bases that match TRBD2. Trimming at V came to 3 bases and at J to 3 bases, leaving 6 bases not matched to a gene. In germline, CDR1 is KGHSH, CDR2 LQKENI. This CDR3 is 15 amino acids long. CDR3 sequence reads: CASSPVRGSTDTQYF. In nucleotides, the CDR3 is TGTGCCAGCTCACCGGTGCGGGGGTCGACAGATACGCAGTATTTT.

V and J are TRBV27 and TRBJ1-2; perhaps TRBD1 as D (6 bases). The CDR3 sequence is 14 residues long. Trimming removed 3 bases from V and 5 bases from J, with 13 bases in between. CDR1 and CDR2 from the germline V gene are MNHEY and SMNVEV (reference sequence). Here the CDR3 DNA reads TGTGCCAGCAGTTTTACGGGGGCAGGATATGGCTACACCTTC. Translation gives CASSFTGAGYGYTF.

This chain connects TRBV30 to TRBJ2-1; no firm D call. The CDR3 has 13 amino acids. Germline CDR1 and CDR2: GTSNPN and SVGIG (reference sequence). V dropped 2 bases and J dropped 6 bases, with 11 bases sitting between them. The CDR3: CAWSHKNPNEQFF. CDR3 nucleotide sequence: TGTGCCTGGAGTCATAAAAATCCCAATGAGCAGTTCTTC.

This clone was counted once. The V gene is TRBV27, the J gene TRBJ2-3; maybe TRBD1 (6 bases). Germline loops: CDR1 MNHEY, CDR2 SMNVEV (reference sequence). The CDR3 covers 15 residues. V was trimmed by 1 base and J by 6 bases, leaving 14 bases between them. CDR3: CASSLLGRGGDTQYF. CDR3 nucleotide sequence: TGTGCCAGCAGTTTATTGGGCCGAGGGGGTGATACGCAGTATTTT.

Only a few counts were recorded for this clone. The V gene is TRBV10-3, the J gene TRBJ1-2; D not resolved. This CDR3 is built from 12 residues. V was clipped by 6 bases and J by 8 bases, with 13 bases between them. Germline lookup yields CDR1 ENHRY and CDR2 SYGVKD. CDR3 in DNA: TGTGCCATCAGCCCAAACGAGGAGGGCTACACCTTC. This codes for CAISPNEEGYTF.

A few counts support this clone. The V call is TRBV11-2, the J call TRBJ2-3; the D is unclear. The germline CDR1 and CDR2 sequences are SGHAT and FQNNGV. Trimming stripped 1 base from V and 4 bases from J, with 12 bases between. There are 15 residues in the CDR3. The CDR3, as DNA: TGTGCCAGCAGCTTAGTAAACTACGGCGCAGATACGCAGTATTTT. This gives the protein CASSLVNYGADTQYF.

The V call is TRBV29-1, the J call TRBJ2-5; no reliable D call. CDR3 length: 13 residues. Germline values: CDR1 SQVTM, CDR2 ANQGSEA. V gave up 4 bases and J gave up 4 bases, with 13 bases separating them. The CDR3 bases are TGCAGCGTTGGTGGATTTTGGGGAGAGACCCAGTACTTC. Amino acids: CSVGGFWGETQYF.

The chain recombines TRBV11-2 with TRBJ1-2; no firm D call. CDR3 size: 13 residues. Germline V gene lookup returns CDR1 SGHAT and CDR2 FQNNGV. Trimming took 3 bases from V and 4 from J, leaving 9 bases between them. The CDR3 DNA reads TGTGCCAGCAGCTTGCGGAGTCTCTATGGCTACACCTTC. Protein: CASSLRSLYGYTF.

The chain is built from TRBV2 and TRBJ2-5, with 7 positions matching TRBD1. V shed 4 bases and J 2 bases; nucleotides not matched to a gene: 4. Per the germline V gene, CDR1 is SNHLY and CDR2 is FYNNEI. The CDR3 contains 14 residues. The CDR3 region has the DNA TGTGCCAGCAGTGTGATACAGGGGCAAGAGACCCAGTACTTC. Translating it yields CASSVIQGQETQYF.

The chain employs TRBV29-1 and TRBJ2-5; D gene uncertain. Germline CDR1 is SQVTM and CDR2 is ANQGSEA. V was cut by 3 bases and J by 7 bases, with 9 bases left in between. The CDR3 consists of 11 residues. CDR3 protein: CSVEIVGTQYF. The DNA for the CDR3 is TGCAGCGTTGAGATAGTTGGGACCCAGTACTTC.

The count of this clone is one. The chain employs TRBV30 and TRBJ2-5; D might be TRBD2 (7 bases). Trimming shortened V by 3 bases and J by 1 base, and 9 bases separated the two germline ends. The CDR3 is 13 amino acids. Per germline, CDR1 GTSNPN and CDR2 SVGIG (reference sequence). CDR3 residues: CAWRGGVQETQYF. CDR3 DNA: TGTGCCTGGAGAGGGGGGGTCCAAGAGACCCAGTACTTC.

The chain recombines TRBV13 with TRBJ2-7; D call uncertain. This CDR3 is built from 14 residues. Per germline, CDR1 PRHDT and CDR2 FYEKMQ (reference sequence). V dropped 0 bases and J dropped 2 bases, with 8 bases sitting between them. CDR3: CASSLGRWPYEQYF. CDR3 bases: TGTGCCAGCAGCTTAGGGCGGTGGCCCTACGAGCAGTACTTC.

The table lists this clone with a few counts. The CDR3 here is CASSPQGGDQPQHF. In DNA form, the CDR3 reads TGTGCCAGCAGCCCACAGGGGGGCGATCAGCCCCAGCATTTT. The gene calls are TRBV9 and TRBJ1-5, with 8 bases aligning to TRBD1. Germline-derived CDR1 and CDR2 are SGDLS and YYNGEE. The trim removed 4 bases at V and 5 bases at J, leaving 5 bases unmatched. The CDR3 runs to 14 residues.

This clone came up a few times. The chain combines TRBV29-1 with TRBJ1-2, with D maybe TRBD1 (5 bases). This CDR3 comprises 11 residues. The ends were cut back, 5 bases at V and 4 bases at J, with 8 bases in the middle. The germline gives CDR1 SQVTM, CDR2 ANQGSEA. The CDR3 sequence is CSVRGRYGYTF. The CDR3 nucleotides are TGCAGCGTTCGGGGACGCTATGGCTACACCTTC.

This clone was detected a few times. The chain links TRBV29-1 to TRBJ1-5, with a possible D match to TRBD1 (5 bases). Trimming removed 5 bases at V and 4 bases at J, with 12 bases between. CDR1 is SQVTM, CDR2 ANQGSEA, per germline. This CDR3 contains 13 residues. Written as DNA, the CDR3 is TGCAGCGTTCGGGACGGTTATAATCAGCCCCAGCATTTT. It yields the protein CSVRDGYNQPQHF.

The table lists this clone with a count of one. The V gene is TRBV30, the J gene TRBJ1-5; the D is unclear. CDR1 and CDR2 (germline): GTSNPN, SVGIG (reference sequence). The ends were cut back, 2 bases at V and 7 bases at J, with 12 bases in the middle. The CDR3 spans 13 residues. The CDR3 region is CAWSPEGRQPQHF. The CDR3 nucleotides are TGTGCCTGGAGTCCGGAGGGAAGGCAGCCCCAGCATTTT.

The V gene is TRBV6-1, the J gene TRBJ2-7; D unclear. V lost 6 bases to trimming and J lost 3 bases, with 18 bases between them. Germline V gene data show CDR1 as MNHNS and CDR2 as SASEGT. The CDR3 totals 15 residues. This CDR3 is CASSGPRLEVYEQYF. The CDR3 bases are TGTGCCAGCAGCGGACCCCGACTGGAAGTCTACGAGCAGTACTTC.

This clone has only one observation. This chain links TRBV20-1 with TRBJ1-2, with D hard to call. This CDR3 comprises 11 residues. The germline V gene encodes CDR1 DFQATT and CDR2 SNEGSKA (reference sequence). V was pared by 0 bases and J by 3 bases, with 2 bases between. In DNA, the CDR3 is TGCAGTGCTAGAGAGGACTATGGCTACACCTTC. Translated: CSAREDYGYTF.

The genes are TRBV30 and TRBJ1-2, with D unresolved. This CDR3 is built from 13 residues. The germline gives CDR1 GTSNPN, CDR2 SVGIG (reference sequence). V lost 4 bases and J lost 0, with 9 bases in between. This CDR3 is CAWTLSTNYGYTF. CDR3 sequence (DNA): TGTGCCTGGACCCTATCTACTAACTATGGCTACACCTTC.

This sequence joins TRBV6-6 and TRBJ2-7; D is possibly TRBD2 (7 bases). The germline V and J ends were trimmed by 6 bases and 3 bases, with 15 bases remaining between them. The CDR3 totals 14 residues. Looked up from germline, CDR1 is MNHNY and CDR2 is SVGAGI (reference sequence). DNA for the CDR3: TGTGCCAGCAGGGAAGGGGGGGCGGTCTACGAGCAGTACTTC. Protein product: CASREGGAVYEQYF.

This clone was counted between two and nine times. The chain uses TRBV18 and TRBJ1-3; D is undetermined. The germline V gene encodes CDR1 KGHSH and CDR2 LQKENI. The germline V and J ends were trimmed by 0 bases and 2 bases, with 11 bases remaining between them. The CDR3 is 16 amino acids. For the CDR3, the DNA is TGTGCCAGCTCACCACCCGGATTTAGAGCTGGAAACACCATATATTTT. Amino acids: CASSPPGFRAGNTIYF.